Sequencing of this T cell receptor (beta chain) was carried out in a study of blood T cells in healthy people across ages. Then a second PCR, running roughly 7 to 11 cycles, was carried out with a sample-barcoded 5' primer and a J-beta primer mix. TCRdb reprocessed the 5' RACE reads with MiXCR, giving one entry per CDR3 protein. The sample holds 1.5 million to 2 million distinct CDR3 sequences; 39% are singletons and the top ten take under 30%. To note about this clonotype: What it binds is unknown.

J gave up 3 bases and V 5 bases, and 6 bases lay outside the gene matches. CDR1 is SGHAT, CDR2 FQNNGV, per germline. This CDR3 is built from 16 residues. Study-level results: As age increased, TCR beta diversity per million T cells fell in a roughly linear fashion.

The rearrangement links TRBV11-2 to TRBJ2-4; 11 bases fit TRBD1. The sample was blood. This TCR derives from a human donor in good health. In DNA, the CDR3 is TGTGCCAGCAGCCCGGGACAGGGGGGCGTCAAAAACATTCAGTACTTC. The encoded protein is CASSPGQGGVKNIQYF.